These 26 T cell receptor beta chains share one sample of origin, sequenced in a study of T cell changes during pregnancy in multiple sclerosis. Assay used: immunoSEQ multiplex PCR; TCRdb lists only in-frame clones, some missing. The sample gives about 70,000 clones, 90% to 95% of which show up once; approximately 2% is in the top ten. Sequencing was performed on peripheral blood, taken in the second trimester of pregnancy. The source of these receptors is a female donor in good health, enrolled as a control in a pregnancy study.

The rearrangement joins TRBV4-1 to TRBJ1-2; tentative D call: TRBD1 (5 bases). The ends were cut back, 2 bases at V and 4 bases at J, with 17 bases in the middle. Germline V lookup: CDR1 MGHRA, CDR2 YSYEKL. The CDR3 runs to 16 residues. The CDR3 DNA follows: TGCGCCAGCAGCCAACCTACCTCGGGAGGGGTCTATGGCTACACCTTC. This translates into CASSQPTSGGVYGYTF.

The V and J genes are TRBV7-2 and TRBJ2-7, with a weak D call TRBD1 (5 bases). Trimming took off 1 base at V and 7 bases at J, with 11 bases between the two ends. CDR3 length: 13 residues. Per germline, CDR1 SGHTA and CDR2 FQGNSA. The CDR3 loop reads CASSLVGLGEQYF. CDR3 coding DNA: TGTGCCAGCAGCTTAGTGGGGCTGGGGGAGCAGTACTTC.

V usage is TRBV30 and J usage is TRBJ2-7; TRBD1 is a possible D gene (6 bases). Germline assignment: CDR1 GTSNPN and CDR2 SVGIG (reference sequence). V lost 4 bases, J lost 2 bases, and 12 bases lay in between. The CDR3 is 13 amino acids. CDR3 nucleotides: TGTGCCTGGATGCCAAGGGGGACCTACGAGCAGTACTTC. It translates to CAWMPRGTYEQYF.

The V call is TRBV4-3, the J call TRBJ2-1, with 8 nucleotides matching TRBD2. J was trimmed by 0 bases and V by 0 bases; bases with no gene match: 4. CDR1 and CDR2 from the germline V gene are LGHNA and YSLEER. The CDR3 covers 17 residues. In DNA form, the CDR3 reads TGCGCCAGCAGCCAAGATTGGGCGGGGGGCTCCTACAATGAGCAGTTCTTC. Translation gives CASSQDWAGGSYNEQFF.

This chain connects TRBV9 to TRBJ2-5; 7 bases are shared with TRBD2. V lost 0 bases to trimming and J lost 2 bases; unmatched junction nucleotides: 13. Germline lookup yields CDR1 SGDLS and CDR2 YYNGEE. The CDR3 loop spans 18 amino acids. CDR3 nucleotides: TGTGCCAGCAGCGTAGCCGTGGGGGGACTACCCCCTCAAGAGACCCAGTACTTC. Protein product: CASSVAVGGLPPQETQYF. Using reference TRBV9 and TRBJ2-5 for the parts outside the CDR3, the full variable domain is DSGVTQTPKHLITATGQRVTLRCSPRSGDLSVYWYQQSLDQGLQFLIQYYNGEERAKGNILERFSAQQFPDLHSELNLSSLELGDSALYFCASSVAVGGLPPQETQYFGPGTRLLVL.

J is TRBJ2-4 and V is TRBV19; 7 nucleotides agree with TRBD2. Germline V lookup: CDR1 LNHDA, CDR2 SQIVND (reference sequence). This CDR3 region has 15 residues. J gave up 6 bases and V 7 bases, and 12 bases lay outside the gene matches. The CDR3 DNA is TGTGCCAGTACCCCTGCGAAGGCTAGCGGAAACATTCAGTACTTC. Amino acid sequence: CASTPAKASGNIQYF.

This clone has only one observation. Written as DNA, the CDR3 is TGTGCCAGCAGGAGGACAGGGATGAATTCACCCCTCCACTTT. The encoded protein is CASRRTGMNSPLHF. The rearrangement uses TRBV7-9 and TRBJ1-6; 8 bases align to TRBD1. Germline loops: CDR1 SEHNR, CDR2 FQNEAQ (reference sequence). After removal of 6 bases from V and 7 bases from J, the junction contained 5 bases not matched to a gene. The CDR3 totals 14 residues.

The chain combines TRBV19 with TRBJ2-1; 9 bases are shared with TRBD2. The ends lost 5 bases at V and 5 bases at J; junction bases unmatched: 13. Per germline, CDR1 LNHDA and CDR2 SQIVND (reference sequence). The CDR3 runs to 17 residues. CDR3 protein: CASSSRNGGGGNNEQFF. In nucleotides, the CDR3 is TGTGCCAGTAGTTCCCGTAATGGCGGGGGGGGGAACAATGAGCAGTTCTTC.

This sequence joins TRBV6-6 and TRBJ1-2, with no clear D. The CDR3 is 14 residues long. With 3 bases removed from V and 2 bases from J, the gap between germline ends came to 10 bases. Looked up from germline, CDR1 is MNHNY and CDR2 is SVGAGI (reference sequence). As DNA, the CDR3 is TGTGCCAGCAGTTATAGAGGAGCAAACTATGGCTACACCTTC. It encodes CASSYRGANYGYTF.

CDR3 sequence reads: CASSQDWLTRWDTQYF. The CDR3, as DNA: TGCGCCAGCAGCCAAGATTGGCTGACTAGGTGGGATACGCAGTATTTT. V usage is TRBV4-3 and J usage is TRBJ2-3; possibly TRBD2 for D (6 bases). The CDR3 consists of 16 residues. CDR1 is LGHNA and CDR2 is YSLEER in the germline V gene. Trimming stripped 0 bases from V and 6 bases from J, with 16 bases between.

The gene calls are TRBV9 and TRBJ2-7; 11 bases line up with TRBD2. Germline-derived CDR1 and CDR2 are SGDLS and YYNGEE. V shed 4 bases and J 2 bases; nucleotides not matched to a gene: 2. This CDR3 has 14 residues. CDR3 coding DNA: TGTGCCAGCAGCCCTAGCGGGGGGACCTACGAGCAGTACTTC. The encoded protein is CASSPSGGTYEQYF. The variable domain in full, with the rest retrieved from reference TRBV9 and TRBJ2-7, is DSGVTQTPKHLITATGQRVTLRCSPRSGDLSVYWYQQSLDQGLQFLIQYYNGEERAKGNILERFSAQQFPDLHSELNLSSLELGDSALYFCASSPSGGTYEQYFGPGTRLTVT.

The rearrangement uses TRBV2 and TRBJ1-6, with TRBD1 matching over 10 bases. The CDR3 is 15 residues long. Germline CDR1 SNHLY, CDR2 FYNNEI. The ends lost 4 bases at V and 9 bases at J; junction bases unmatched: 6. The CDR3 loop is CASSGYGTGASPLHF. DNA of the CDR3: TGTGCCAGCAGTGGTTACGGGACAGGGGCTTCACCCCTCCACTTT.

J is TRBJ1-2 and V is TRBV5-1; TRBD1 matches 7 bases. Germline loops: CDR1 SGHRS, CDR2 YFSETQ. The CDR3 has 14 residues. With 0 bases clipped from V and 6 bases from J, the junction kept 5 bases outside the gene matches. CDR3 sequence: CASSLERTGNGYTF. CDR3 coding DNA: TGCGCCAGCAGCTTGGAACGGACAGGTAATGGCTACACCTTC.

CDR3 in amino acids: CASSEYAIRRNEQFF. The CDR3 DNA follows: TGTGCCAGCAGTGAATACGCGATCCGGAGGAATGAGCAGTTCTTC. The chain couples TRBV6-1 to TRBJ2-1; D is perhaps TRBD2 (5 bases). Trimming pared 2 bases from V and 7 bases from J, leaving 15 bases between. CDR3 length equals 15 residues. Looked up from germline, CDR1 is MNHNS and CDR2 is SASEGT.

V is TRBV7-9 and J is TRBJ2-2; TRBD1 is a possible D gene (6 bases). CDR1 SEHNR and CDR2 FQNEAQ come from the germline V gene (reference sequence). Trimming pared 5 bases from V and 8 bases from J, leaving 18 bases between. The length of the CDR3 is 15 residues. The DNA of the CDR3 is TGTGCCAGCAGCCCTCTCCCGGGACAACTGGGGGAGCTGTTTTTT. Its protein product is CASSPLPGQLGELFF.

The chain couples TRBV19 to TRBJ2-3, with a possible D match to TRBD1 (5 bases). Germline-derived CDR1 and CDR2 are LNHDA and SQIVND (reference sequence). This CDR3 has 14 amino acids. Deletions cut 7 bases from V and 7 bases from J, with 18 bases between. The CDR3 is CASINLKGPHTQYF. Written as DNA, the CDR3 is TGTGCCAGTATTAATCTTAAGGGGCCACATACGCAGTATTTT.

This chain joins TRBV5-6 and TRBJ1-1; TRBD1 matches at 9 bases. J gave up 10 bases and V 1 base, and 8 bases lay outside the gene matches. The germline gives CDR1 SGHDT, CDR2 YYEEEE. The CDR3 is made up of 14 amino acids. CDR3 bases: TGTGCCAGCAGCTTGAGCTCGGGACAGGGAATAGCTTTCTTT. It translates to CASSLSSGQGIAFF.

This sequence joins TRBV7-9 and TRBJ2-1; 8 positions agree with TRBD2. Germline CDR1 reads SEHNR; CDR2 reads FQNEAQ (reference sequence). The J segment lost 6 bases and the V segment lost 5 bases, leaving 9 bases of the junction unmatched. This CDR3 spans 15 amino acids. CDR3 DNA sequence: TGTGCCAGCAGCCACACTAGCGGCCCTTTCAATGAGCAGTTCTTC. Encoded protein: CASSHTSGPFNEQFF.

The chain recombines TRBV28 with TRBJ1-6; perhaps TRBD1 as D (5 bases). Germline V gives CDR1 MDHEN, CDR2 SYDVKM. V was clipped by 8 bases and J by 13 bases, with 18 bases between them. The CDR3 is made up of 13 amino acids. The CDR3 sequence: CASATGGARPLHF. CDR3 nucleotides: TGTGCCAGCGCGACTGGTGGGGCACGGCCCCTCCACTTT.

The chain couples TRBV5-5 to TRBJ1-5; a possible D gene is TRBD1 (6 bases). This CDR3 has 11 amino acids. V was shortened by 10 bases and J by 7 bases, with 12 bases between the two germline ends. Per the germline V gene, CDR1 is SGHKS and CDR2 is YYEKEE (reference sequence). The CDR3 DNA is TGTGCCCACAGGGATATCCAGCCCCAGCATTTT. Its translation is CAHRDIQPQHF.

This chain joins TRBV2 and TRBJ2-2, with 8 bases identical to TRBD1. The V segment lost 9 bases and the J segment 5 bases; nucleotides outside the gene matches: 11. The CDR3 has 15 amino acids. CDR1 and CDR2 from the germline V gene are SNHLY and FYNNEI. CDR3 in amino acids: CASRVGQGLTGELFF. The CDR3 DNA is TGTGCCAGTCGGGTAGGACAGGGATTAACCGGGGAGCTGTTTTTT.

The chain couples TRBV15 to TRBJ2-5; tentatively, D is TRBD2 (7 bases). This CDR3 region has 15 residues. Germline V CDR1 and CDR2: LNHNV, YYDKDF (reference sequence). Trimming removed 3 bases from V and 1 base from J, with 12 bases in between. For the CDR3, the DNA is TGTGCCACCAGCAGGATGGGGGGGCCCCAAGAGACCCAGTACTTC. It yields the protein CATSRMGGPQETQYF.

J is TRBJ1-4 and V is TRBV7-9; no firm D call. The ends were cut back, 5 bases at V and 8 bases at J, with 18 bases in the middle. Germline values: CDR1 SEHNR, CDR2 FQNEAQ (reference sequence). The CDR3 length is 15 residues. Here the CDR3 reads CASSAPGLGIEKLFF. As DNA, the CDR3 is TGTGCCAGCAGCGCACCAGGACTGGGGATAGAAAAACTGTTTTTT.

CDR3 DNA sequence: TGTGCCAGCAGCCCAGGGACAGCCTATTTAGCTAACTATGGCTACACCTTC. Translated: CASSPGTAYLANYGYTF. The rearrangement uses TRBV7-6 and TRBJ1-2; TRBD1 agrees at 7 bases. Germline V gives CDR1 SGHVS, CDR2 FNYEAQ. V was pared by 5 bases and J by 0 bases, with 12 bases of the junction left unmatched. The CDR3 is made up of 17 amino acids.

The J gene is TRBJ2-3, the V gene TRBV18; possibly TRBD2 for D (5 bases). The CDR3 loop spans 12 amino acids. Germline CDR1 KGHSH, CDR2 LQKENI. V was shortened by 5 bases and J by 6 bases, with 9 bases between the two germline ends. CDR3 sequence: CASSSTGDTQYF. The CDR3 DNA sequence: TGTGCCAGCTCATCTACGGGGGATACGCAGTATTTT. The whole variable domain, filled in from reference TRBV18 and TRBJ2-3, reads NAGVMQNPRHLVRRRGQEARLRCSPMKGHSHVYWYRQLPEEGLKFMVYLQKENIIDESGMPKERFSAEFPKEGPSILRIQQVVRGDSAAYFCASSSTGDTQYFGPGTRLTVL.

The chain links TRBV2 to TRBJ1-5; maybe TRBD1 (6 bases). Trimming left V 5 bases short and J 4 bases short, with 12 bases between. Germline V lookup: CDR1 SNHLY, CDR2 FYNNEI. CDR3 length: 14 residues. CDR3 region: CASSPGHTNQPQHF. The CDR3 nucleotides are TGTGCCAGCAGTCCGGGACATACGAATCAGCCCCAGCATTTT.